This record covers a single T cell receptor (beta chain). Its antigen is still unknown. It has no much larger one-base neighbor in the sample; base qualities were not kept. TCRbeta CDR3 regions were amplified from genomic DNA using the immunoSEQ Assay, a bias-controlled multiplex PCR. Under the source paper's analysis protocol: The number of nucleated cells in each sample was estimated by amplification of reference gene primers within the assay. To quantify the absolute abundance of each unique TCRbeta CDR3 rearrangement, sequence reads were collapsed and filtered. For each sample, productive Simpson clonality was calculated as the square root of Simpson's diversity index over productive rearrangements. TCRdb obtained this table from immuneACCESS and retained in-frame rearrangements with V and J assigned. These tables miss some clones; where compared with another copy, unresolved V genes account for less than half of the shortfall, and the remainder is unexplained. The V and J calls and clone size are taken from that table; D and trimming were inferred from the DNA. A total of 100,000 to 140,000 clones appear in this sample, approximately 90% of them only once. The top ten clones comprise less than 1.5% of the sample.

The entry originates in a study of blood T cell repertoires in COVID-19 (dated by TCRdb to 2019 to 2021). About the full investigation: Samples covering the acute and convalescent phases of COVID-19 were provided by collaborators in the United States, Italy and Spain. The prospective study material was composed of cDNA or gDNA derived from T cells, B-cell-depleted T cells, or PBMCs. The dataset comprised deeply sampled blood TCRbeta repertoires from subjects exposed to, actively infected with, or recovered from COVID-19. The repertoires were released in a freely available public database intended as a resource for research on the immune response to SARS-CoV-2. The samples were drawn from the first 160 participants of the ongoing ImmuneRACE study and from 1,254 subjects provided by 6 global collaborators. Nearly every sample came with metadata listing a de-identified subject ID, COVID-19 status, age in years and sex. Where available, HLA class I and class II types were taken from metadata supplied by the sample provider and were not determined by assay-based typing. Summary of the overall study and its limitations: The amount of clinical and demographic metadata varied by source and participant and was provided uncurated.

Collaborating institutions collected whole blood in K2EDTA tubes following their own protocols. Collaborator samples were shipped for TCRbeta analysis as frozen whole blood, isolated PBMCs, or DNA extracted from either sample type. V ends up 6 bases short and J 3 bases short, with an unmatched junction base count of 4. The cysteine opens and the phenylalanine closes a CDR3 of 15 amino acids. The kept DNA is CDR3 alone, 45 bases in frame from the first base. Via the germline V gene, CDR1 is SNHLY and CDR2 FYNNEI. Sequencing was performed on peripheral blood. The clonotype comes from a young woman with acute or convalescent COVID-19. The chain links TRBV2 with TRBJ2-6, with 8 bases matching TRBD1. The CDR3 has the sequence CASSGDRRGANVLTF. The DNA sequence is as follows: TGTGCCAGCAGCGGGGACAGGCGTGGGGCCAACGTCCTGACTTTC.